This T cell receptor (beta chain) was documented in a study of human T cells and chemical hapten exposure. Specified time point: pre-sensitization, week 0. Treatment here: therapeutic diphenylcyclopropenone sensitization with weekly scalp DPC. The V end lost 4 bases, the J end lost 0 bases, and 19 bases lay between the germline ends. The germline V gene encodes CDR1 SGHRS and CDR2 YFSETQ. The CDR3 spans 17 residues. The table lists this clonotype with a few counts. TCRdb called the RACE reads again in MiXCR, with one record for every CDR3 protein. In the table there are about 120,000 distinct CDR3 sequences, approximately 13% of which are singletons.

The source is a woman aged 18-30 years with alopecia areata. Some clones in this sample may be carry-over from other donors' samples. The sequences come from whole blood, collected in connection with sensitization to the hapten diphenylcyclopropenone (DPC). The chain uses TRBV5-1 and TRBJ1-1; D is ambiguous. The chain's CDR3 is CASSVWVREALNTEAFF. The CDR3 DNA follows: TGCGCCAGCAGCGTGTGGGTGAGGGAGGCATTGAACACTGAAGCTTTCTTT.